This T cell receptor beta chain was profiled in a study of blood T cell repertoires in COVID-19. Libraries were prepared by immunoSEQ multiplex PCR; TCRdb keeps only in-frame clonotypes and omits some of them. The table includes over 20,000 clones, about 88% detected once. This TCR came from a human donor in a cohort sampled during active COVID-19. The donor label of this sample is uncertain. Sequencing used peripheral blood.

The CDR3 nucleotides are TGTGCCAGCAGTTACGGACAGACCCGCCAAGAGACCCAGTACTTC. Amino acids: CASSYGQTRQETQYF. The chain employs TRBV6-5 and TRBJ2-5, with D tentatively TRBD1 (6 bases). The V gene lost 2 bases and the J gene lost 1 base, with 11 bases spanning the gap. Germline CDR1 and CDR2: MNHEY and SVGAGI. The CDR3 length is 15 residues.